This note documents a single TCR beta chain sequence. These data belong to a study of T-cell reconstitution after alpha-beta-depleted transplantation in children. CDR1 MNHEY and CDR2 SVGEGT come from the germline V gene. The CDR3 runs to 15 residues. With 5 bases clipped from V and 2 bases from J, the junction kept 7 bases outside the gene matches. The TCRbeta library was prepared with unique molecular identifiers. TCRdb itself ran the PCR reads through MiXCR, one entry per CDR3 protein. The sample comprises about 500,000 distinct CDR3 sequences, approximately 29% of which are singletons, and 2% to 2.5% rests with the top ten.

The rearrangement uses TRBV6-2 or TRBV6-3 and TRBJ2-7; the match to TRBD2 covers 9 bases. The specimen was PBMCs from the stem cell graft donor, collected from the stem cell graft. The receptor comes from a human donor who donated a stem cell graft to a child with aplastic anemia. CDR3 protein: CASSAGGPPTYEQYV. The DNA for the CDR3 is TGTGCCAGCAGTGCGGGAGGGCCGCCAACCTACGAGCAGTACGTC.